This T cell receptor beta chain appears in the sequencing data of a study of T cells generated in artificial thymic organoids (dated 2017 in TCRdb). Turning to the overall study: TCR alpha and beta CDR3 repertoires of in vitro artificial thymic organoid-derived CD8 single positive T cells were compared with thymic and peripheral blood naive CD8 T cells. The repertoire sequencing data shown were described as representative of three independent experiments.

Findings and caveats that apply to the study as a whole: CD8 single positive T cells derived from organoids showed physiological TCR clonotype diversity comparable to the diversity seen in thymic and blood naive CD8 T cells. Organoid-derived T cells did not show skewed Valpha or Vbeta usage, which argues against unconventional lineages or clonal expansions being dominant.

This clonotype is medium-sized (0.01 to 0.1%). There is no known antigen for this receptor. No much larger clone is present one base from it, and per-base qualities are unavailable. TCRalpha and TCRbeta libraries were amplified separately by semi-nested PCR with Advantage 2 and reverse primers in the TRAC or TRBC constant regions. The amount of total RNA used for first-strand cDNA synthesis ranged from roughly 3 to 500 ng. TCR cDNA libraries were generated by 5'-RACE using the SMARTer PCR cDNA Synthesis kit, with a poly-dT primer employed for first-strand synthesis. Sample-specific 5-nucleotide barcodes were carried by the semi-nested constant-region reverse primers, and the resulting products were cleaned using the Zymo DNA Clean and Concentrator-5 kit. As many as ten barcoded samples were combined into a pool, ligated to Illumina adaptors, and sequenced on an Illumina MiSeq as 2 x 150 bp paired-end reads. Processing in the source paper ran as follows. After demultiplexing, reads were aligned using BLAT against a custom library built from IMGT containing every combination of human TRAV, TRAJ, TRBV, TRBD and TRBJ. The best BLAT hits were picked using pslCDnaFilter (-maxAligns=1, -ignoreIntrons), and custom Perl scripts were used to calculate clonotype frequencies. The public reads were quality trimmed at Q25 with fastp and then assembled into clones with MiXCR by TCRdb, keeping productive beta chains. Every CDR3 protein is listed once, alongside the most common genes and DNA of its rows. None of the V and J calls come from the authors' own analysis; TCRdb made them. The sample contains over 7,000 distinct CDR3 sequences, more than 20% of them found a single time. Roughly 3% of the sample is taken by the ten largest.

To build artificial thymic organoids, human HSPCs were aggregated with MS5 murine stromal cells transduced with human DLL1, and the aggregates were cultured at an air-liquid interface. Hematopoietic stem and progenitor cells that were CD34+CD3-, FACS-purified and depleted of residual T cells served as the seed cells for the organoids. The organoids were grown in serum-free RB27 medium, which consisted of RPMI 1640 supplemented with B27, FLT3L, IL-7 and ascorbic acid. Before RNA extraction, CD3+TCRalphabeta+CD8 single positive T cells from organoids and thymus were sorted by FACS. For each sample, the RNeasy Micro kit was used to purify total RNA from approximately 40,000 to 200,000 sorted cells, and RNA quality was checked on an Agilent RNA 6000 Nano chip. Sequencing input: naive CD8+ T cells grown in artificial thymic organoids from cord blood stem and progenitor cells. Read against the paper, the sample's cell subset or site label means: CD3+TCRalphabeta+CD8SP T cells; for blood, CD45RO-CCR7+ naive CD8+ T cells. The TCR sequence derives from a human donor who gave cord blood stem cells for thymic organoid culture, a cardiac surgery patient who gave postnatal thymus, or a blood donor (not recorded which).

CDR3 protein: CASSLGVNTGELFF. The DNA is TGTGCCAGCAGTTTAGGGGTGAACACCGGGGAGCTGTTTTTT. Recombination joined TRBV27 with TRBJ2-2, with no D gene named confidently. The CDR3 runs 14 residues from the cysteine to the phenylalanine. The DNA shown is the 42-base CDR3, in frame from base 1. The germline V gene (reference sequence) sets CDR1 to MNHEY and CDR2 to SMNVEV. Trimming removed 2 bases from V and 1 base from J, leaving 5 bases between the germline ends.